The T cell receptor beta chain under discussion was sequenced for a study of blood T cell repertoires in COVID-19. Overall study: T cells, B-cell-depleted T cells, or PBMCs provided the cDNA or gDNA that served as material.

Authors' processing steps: Scientists estimated how many nucleated cells there were by amplifying reference gene primers. Some clones are missing from TCRdb's copy, which holds only in-frame ones; the method was immunoSEQ multiplex PCR. V and J calls and clone size are given by that table; D and trimming were obtained from the DNA. The sample gives around 63,000 clones, approximately 72% of which show up once; 4.8% is in the top ten. The sequenced sample was peripheral blood. The sequence came from a woman in her seventies with COVID-19, enrolled during active disease.

The CDR3 coding sequence is TGTGCCAGCAGCGCAACCCAGGGGGCTCGCTATGGCTACACCTTC. Its translation: CASSATQGARYGYTF. The gene calls are TRBV9 and TRBJ1-2; 8 nucleotides align to TRBD1. Germline CDR1 is SGDLS and CDR2 is YYNGEE. There are 15 residues in the CDR3. Trimming took 3 bases from V and 4 from J; bases not matched to a gene: 8.